These 18 T cell receptor beta chains were sequenced from one sample in a study of a mutant IDH1 vaccine in newly diagnosed glioma. TCRdb's copy holds only in-frame clones and misses some; the assay was immunoSEQ multiplex PCR. The repertoire consists of about 62,000 clones, with over 80% occurring once and the leading ten covering under 4.5%. As to time point: week 47, end of study. Doses of 300 ug of mutant IDH1 20-mer peptide were given with topical imiquimod. These receptors' targets are unknown. The sample was PBMCs, taken from a glioma patient whose treatment included an IDH1 peptide vaccine. These receptors originate from a man aged 30 to 45 with glioma.

The chain recombines TRBV5-5 with TRBJ2-1; perhaps TRBD2 as D (6 bases). The CDR3 is made up of 14 amino acids. V was shortened by 4 bases and J by 5 bases, with 13 bases between the two germline ends. Germline values: CDR1 SGHKS, CDR2 YYEKEE (reference sequence). CDR3: CASSGAGSNNEQFF. CDR3 in DNA: TGTGCCAGCAGCGGGGCGGGGTCTAACAATGAGCAGTTCTTC.

The genes are TRBV19 and TRBJ1-4; D is ambiguous. From germline, CDR1 is LNHDA and CDR2 SQIVND (reference sequence). Deletions cut 3 bases from V and 7 bases from J, with 15 bases between. The CDR3 loop spans 15 amino acids. The CDR3 bases are TGTGCCAGTAGTATCCATGTGCCAGGTTCTGAAAAACTGTTTTTT. Its translation is CASSIHVPGSEKLFF.

This chain connects TRBV19 to TRBJ1-1, with unresolved D. V lost 5 bases, J lost 5 bases, and 6 bases lay in between. There are 11 residues in the CDR3. Germline loops: CDR1 LNHDA, CDR2 SQIVND (reference sequence). The chain's CDR3 is CASSWRTEAFF. Written as DNA, the CDR3 is TGTGCCAGTAGTTGGAGGACTGAAGCTTTCTTT.

The chain joins TRBV15 to TRBJ2-5; D remains ambiguous. The V end lost 1 base, the J end lost 4 bases, and 7 bases lay between the germline ends. Per the germline V gene, CDR1 is LNHNV and CDR2 is YYDKDF (reference sequence). CDR3 length equals 13 residues. CDR3 amino acids: CATSRAGAETQYF. CDR3 coding DNA: TGTGCCACCAGCAGAGCAGGTGCAGAGACCCAGTACTTC.

This clone is a singleton in its sample. The rearrangement links TRBV15 to TRBJ1-1; 11 nucleotides align to TRBD1. There are 18 residues in the CDR3. CDR1 and CDR2 from the germline V gene are LNHNV and YYDKDF (reference sequence). The trim removed 3 bases at V and 6 bases at J, leaving 15 bases unmatched. The chain's CDR3 is CATSSPHRTGGVLAEAFF. CDR3 DNA: TGTGCCACCAGCAGTCCTCATCGGACAGGGGGCGTATTAGCTGAAGCTTTCTTT.

The chain employs TRBV19 and TRBJ1-1, with D hard to call. CDR3 size: 17 residues. V was trimmed by 7 bases and J by 0 bases, leaving 21 bases between them. Looked up from germline, CDR1 is LNHDA and CDR2 is SQIVND (reference sequence). The CDR3 here is CASISLRSGLMNTEAFF. The DNA for the CDR3 is TGTGCCAGTATCTCCCTCCGATCCGGACTCATGAACACTGAAGCTTTCTTT.

The rearrangement links TRBV12-5 to TRBJ1-1; 8 bases are shared with TRBD1. CDR1 and CDR2 (germline): LGHNT, FRNRAP. CDR3 length: 15 residues. V shed 1 base and J 11 bases; nucleotides not matched to a gene: 12. The CDR3 bases are TGTGCTAGTGGTTTGGAAGGGACAGGTACCCTTAGGGCTTTCTTT. This codes for CASGLEGTGTLRAFF.

The V and J genes are TRBV15 and TRBJ2-3; D remains unclear. V lost 4 bases and J 4 bases, leaving 12 bases between the germline ends. Germline CDR1 LNHNV, CDR2 YYDKDF (reference sequence). The CDR3 has 14 amino acids. CDR3 bases: TGTGCCACCAGCATGACCCGCGGCGCAGATACGCAGTATTTT. Encoded protein: CATSMTRGADTQYF.

The chain has TRBV29-1 and TRBJ1-1, with 9 bases identical to TRBD1. J gave up 12 bases and V 4 bases, and 15 bases lay outside the gene matches. Germline V gene sequence: CDR1 SQVTM, CDR2 ANQGSEA. CDR3 size: 14 residues. The CDR3 reads CSVGPAGQGAMTFF. The CDR3 DNA follows: TGCAGCGTTGGACCAGCGGGACAGGGCGCTATGACTTTCTTT. Full variable domain (rest looked up from reference TRBV29-1 and TRBJ1-1): SAVISQKPSRDICQRGTSLTIQCQVDSQVTMMFWYRQQPGQSLTLIATANQGSEATYESGFVIDKFPISRPNLTFSTLTVSNMSPEDSSIYLCSVGPAGQGAMTFFGQGTRLTVV.

V and J are TRBV6-1 and TRBJ2-7; D may be TRBD1 or TRBD2 (6 bases each). Germline V gives CDR1 MNHNS, CDR2 SASEGT. The CDR3 is 14 amino acids. Trimming took 5 bases from V and 0 from J, leaving 11 bases between them. The DNA of the CDR3 is TGTGCCAGCAGTCAGGGGACTTTCTCCTACGAGCAGTACTTC. It encodes CASSQGTFSYEQYF.

Regarding this clone: Additional DNA sequences in this sample encode the identical CDR3. J is TRBJ2-7 and V is TRBV18, with 11 bases identical to TRBD1. CDR3 length equals 13 residues. CDR1 KGHSH and CDR2 LQKENI come from the germline V gene. The J segment lost 6 bases and the V segment lost 6 bases, leaving 4 bases of the junction unmatched. CDR3 amino acids: CASSPGTGGEQYF. In DNA form, the CDR3 reads TGTGCCAGCTCCCCCGGGACAGGGGGCGAGCAGTACTTC.

This clone was counted ten times or more. This chain uses TRBV5-1 with TRBJ1-6; D might be TRBD1 (6 bases). CDR1 and CDR2 from the germline V gene are SGHRS and YFSETQ. V was cut by 4 bases and J by 8 bases, with 16 bases left in between. CDR3 size: 15 residues. This chain's CDR3 is CASSLRAGADSPLHF. For the CDR3, the DNA is TGCGCCAGCAGCCTCCGGGCAGGGGCGGATTCACCCCTCCACTTT.

This chain joins TRBV18 and TRBJ1-1; 8 bases fit TRBD1. Germline CDR1 reads KGHSH; CDR2 reads LQKENI. V shed 3 bases and J 8 bases; nucleotides not matched to a gene: 14. The CDR3 covers 16 residues. The CDR3 DNA reads as TGTGCCAGCTCACCGGTCTCTCAGGGGGCGTTAGGGGAAGCTTTCTTT. Protein: CASSPVSQGALGEAFF.

The gene calls are TRBV7-9 and TRBJ2-7, with D uncertain. The CDR3 runs 15 residues. Trimming pared 0 bases from V and 2 bases from J, leaving 11 bases between. The germline gives CDR1 SEHNR, CDR2 FQNEAQ (reference sequence). The CDR3 protein is CASSLALINPYEQYF. In nucleotides, the CDR3 is TGTGCCAGCAGCTTAGCCCTAATTAACCCCTACGAGCAGTACTTC.

The V gene is TRBV4-1, the J gene TRBJ1-2; tentatively, D is TRBD1 (6 bases). This CDR3 is built from 15 residues. Germline V gives CDR1 MGHRA, CDR2 YSYEKL. V lost 0 bases to trimming and J lost 4 bases, with 12 bases between them. CDR3 region: CASSQDGGGGYGYTF. CDR3 bases: TGCGCCAGCAGCCAAGATGGAGGGGGAGGCTATGGCTACACCTTC.

The rearrangement joins TRBV10-3 to TRBJ2-5; 9 bases map to TRBD2. Germline V gives CDR1 ENHRY, CDR2 SYGVKD. V lost 6 bases and J lost 5; bases outside the gene matches: 16. The CDR3 is made up of 17 amino acids. CDR3 protein: CAISRNGDSGGSETQYF. As DNA, the CDR3 is TGTGCCATCAGCCGAAACGGGGATAGCGGGGGTTCGGAGACCCAGTACTTC.

J is TRBJ1-2 and V is TRBV6-5; a weak D match, TRBD1 (5 bases). The V gene's germline CDR1 is MNHEY and CDR2 SVGAGI. The CDR3 runs 11 residues. V shed 8 bases and J shed 8 bases, with 12 bases lying between them. The CDR3 here is CASHGGVGYTF. The CDR3 region has the DNA TGTGCCAGCCATGGAGGGGTAGGCTACACCTTC.

This sequence joins TRBV5-6 and TRBJ2-1; 9 nucleotides agree with TRBD2. CDR1 is SGHDT and CDR2 is YYEEEE in the germline V gene. J gave up 4 bases and V 0 bases, and 8 bases lay outside the gene matches. The CDR3 runs to 17 residues. This CDR3 is CASSLERLSGGYNEQFF. The CDR3 DNA sequence: TGTGCCAGCAGCTTGGAACGTCTAAGCGGGGGGTACAATGAGCAGTTCTTC. Supplemented by reference TRBV5-6 and TRBJ2-1, the full variable domain reads DAGVTQSPTHLIKTRGQQVTLRCSPKSGHDTVSWYQQALGQGPQFIFQYYEEEERQRGNFPDRFSGHQFPNYSSELNVNALLLGDSALYLCASSLERLSGGYNEQFFGPGTRLTVL.